This TCR beta chain appears in the sequencing data of a study of graft-versus-host responses after intestinal transplantation (dated by TCRdb to about 2021). About the investigation overall: The transplants that recipients received were multivisceral, liver-intestinal, or isolated intestinal. Alloreactive clones were identified by sequencing pre-transplant mixed lymphocyte reaction products and comparing these products with unstimulated pre-transplant donor and recipient T cells. The cohort enrolled 24 intestinal transplant recipients including one retransplant, and 3 patients lacking pretransplant specimens were excluded. Every recipient was given anti-thymocyte globulin induction, followed by 3 to 4 years of maintenance tacrolimus and steroids. Samples from a few later patients were sequenced in-house on an Illumina MiSeq with MiXCR processing rather than by the commercial service. Graft-versus-host and host-versus-graft alloreactive T cell clones were tracked in the graft, circulation and bone marrow after intestinal transplantation using bulk TCR-beta CDR3 sequencing. Donor T cell macrochimerism was defined as a peak of at least 4% donor T cells among recipient peripheral blood mononuclear cells. Summary of the overall study and its limitations: Peak levels of circulating GvH clones were associated with declines in HvG clones early after transplant. GvH clones were found in recipient bone marrow, and some of the GvH clones appeared earlier in ileal mucosa or blood, which is consistent with an intestinal mucosal origin. The relatively low number and heterogeneity of intestinal transplant patients limited the conclusions. In patients with donor T cell macrochimerism, the allografts had high GvH to HvG T cell clonal ratios.

V drops 0 bases and J drops 0 bases, leaving 2 bases in between. The CDR3 covers 13 residues, taking in both the cysteine and the phenylalanine. Only the CDR3 DNA is retained, 39 bases long and in frame from the first base. CDR1 and CDR2 were assigned from the germline V gene as SGHRS and YFSETQ. For this clone: Its specific antigen is unknown. The sample holds no much larger clone one base away, and base qualities are not on file.

The sample's time point, from its label and the paper: cells obtained before transplantation from donor or recipient. CD3+CD4+ and CD3+CD8+ populations were FACS-sorted from unstimulated pre-transplant donor and recipient cells taken from spleen or lymph nodes. The library was made by the immunoSEQ multiplex PCR assay. In most patients, genomic DNA was isolated using the Qiagen DNeasy Blood and Tissue Kit and sent frozen to Adaptive Biotechnologies for TCR sequencing. For most patients, genomic DNA was subjected to high-throughput TCR-beta CDR3 sequencing by Adaptive Biotechnologies. The study's processing was this. TCR sequencing data for 18 patients were retrieved from Adaptive's ImmunoSEQ software; three other patients were processed with MiXCR and VDJtools. To correct CD4 versus CD8 sorting errors, sequences present in both subsets at a frequency ratio below 5:1 were removed. CDR3 nucleotide sequences shared between donor and recipient were removed because the origin of such sequences could not be assigned. Alloreactive clones required at least 2-fold expansion over unstimulated cells and minimum CFSE-low frequency of 0.002% (template counts) or 0.001% (read counts). A clone was considered mappable if detected in the sequenced pre-transplant spleen, lymph node, or MLR CFSE-low populations of the donor or recipient. The cumulative frequency of alloreactive clones was calculated as a percentage of all sequences, weighted by copy number. TCRdb stores this immuneACCESS table with in-frame sequences only. Part of the clones is absent; in the studies checked, under half of the shortfall reflects unresolved V genes, and no reason is known for the rest. The V and J calls and clone size are taken from that table; D and trimming were inferred from the DNA. The sample data list approximately 39,000 clones, and 94% of these were observed just once. Of the sample, 0.2% to 0.25% is held by the ten largest clones.

The specimen comprised unstimulated CD4+ T cells sorted from spleen or lymph node cells, sampled before transplant. This receptor was identified in a human donor who was the organ donor for an intestinal transplant. Recombination linked TRBV5-1 to TRBJ2-3, with the D gene uncertain. The CDR3 region reads CASSLASTDTQYF. The nucleotide sequence is TGCGCCAGCAGCTTGGCTAGCACAGATACGCAGTATTTT. With all but the CDR3 taken from the reference TRBV5-1 and TRBJ2-3 genes, the full variable domain is: KAGVTQTPRYLIKTRGQQVTLSCSPISGHRSVSWYQQTPGQGLQFLFEYFSETQRNKGNFPGRFSGRQFSNSRSEMNVSTLELGDSALYLCASSLASTDTQYFGPGTRLTVL.